Following are 13 T cell receptor beta chains from one sample sequenced in a study of naive and memory T cell subsets. An equimolar mix of two oligonucleotides served as the beta constant-region primer for TRBC1 and TRBC2. Via MiXCR, TCRdb re-called the UMI-ligation and nested PCR reads, giving one row per CDR3 protein. This sample has 84,000 or so distinct CDR3 sequences, with roughly 7.3% found just once. The sequenced sample consisted of central memory CD4+ T cells from blood. The receptors were sampled from a human donor in good health.

As concerns this clonotype: A read error may be the cause here, since a much bigger clone is one base away. The chain carries TRBV9 and TRBJ1-3, with TRBD1 matching over 10 bases. Germline V lookup: CDR1 SGDLS, CDR2 YYNGEE. J lost 3 bases, V lost 0 bases, and 6 bases had no gene match. This CDR3 region has 17 residues. CDR3 in DNA: TGTGCCAGCAGCGTAGCAGGACAGGGGGTCGGTGGAAACACCATATATTTT. Protein product: CASSVAGQGVGGNTIYF.

The chain carries TRBV6-1 and TRBJ1-5, with D unresolved. The CDR3 runs 15 residues. The germline V and J ends were trimmed by 4 bases and 4 bases, with 14 bases remaining between them. Germline CDR1 and CDR2: MNHNS and SASEGT. DNA for the CDR3: TGTGCCAGCAGTGCCGGTTACAGTGAAAATCAGCCCCAGCATTTT. Translating gives CASSAGYSENQPQHF.

This clonotype was recorded at least ten times. V and J are TRBV3-1 and TRBJ1-1, with D unclear. The ends were cut back, 6 bases at V and 3 bases at J, with 5 bases in the middle. Germline-derived CDR1 and CDR2 are LGHDT and YNNKEL (reference sequence). CDR3 size: 11 residues. The CDR3 sequence is CASSRDTEAFF. The CDR3 DNA follows: TGTGCCAGCAGTCGAGACACTGAAGCTTTCTTT.

This clonotype showed up just a few times. This sequence joins TRBV20-1 and TRBJ2-1; the match to TRBD2 covers 9 bases. V was pared by 0 bases and J by 7 bases, with 7 bases of the junction left unmatched. Germline lookup yields CDR1 DFQATT and CDR2 SNEGSKA (reference sequence). The CDR3 extends over 15 amino acids. CDR3 residues: CSARDLAGVWNEQFF. The CDR3 coding sequence is TGCAGTGCTAGAGACTTAGCGGGAGTATGGAATGAGCAGTTCTTC.

Only a few counts were recorded for this clonotype. The V gene is TRBV20-1, the J gene TRBJ2-7, with D unclear. Germline CDR1 and CDR2: DFQATT and SNEGSKA (reference sequence). This CDR3 spans 14 amino acids. Deletions cut 5 bases from V and 2 bases from J, with 16 bases between. Written as DNA, the CDR3 is TGCAGTGCTCCCCTCGGGCGCCCCCCCTACGAGCAGTACTTC. This encodes CSAPLGRPPYEQYF.

This clonotype appeared a few times. The CDR3 bases are TGTGCCAGCACCGGGGCGACCTACAATGAGCAGTTCTTC. Translating it yields CASTGATYNEQFF. The J gene is TRBJ2-1, the V gene TRBV21-1; TRBD1, as called in the table, went unchecked against the DNA. TRBV21-1 constitutes a pseudogene. This CDR3 is 13 amino acids long.

At least ten counts were recorded for this clonotype. V is TRBV7-2 and J is TRBJ2-5; D unclear. Germline V gene sequence: CDR1 SGHTA, CDR2 FQGNSA. The CDR3 has 14 amino acids. Trimming shortened V by 3 bases and J by 0 bases, and 8 bases separated the two germline ends. CDR3 region: CASSFYGNQETQYF. The CDR3 coding sequence is TGTGCCAGCAGCTTTTATGGGAACCAAGAGACCCAGTACTTC.

This clonotype was detected many times. This rearrangement joins TRBV12-3 or TRBV12-4 to TRBJ2-3; D may correspond to TRBD1 or TRBD2 (6 bases each). CDR3 length: 13 amino acids. Between the trimmed V and J ends, which lost 8 bases and 4 bases, there was a span of 13 bases. Here the CDR3 DNA reads TGTGCCAGCCGGGGGTCAGGGGCAGATACGCAGTATTTT. This codes for CASRGSGADTQYF.

This clonotype was observed a few times. The rearrangement links TRBV5-4 to TRBJ1-2; the D is unclear. The germline V and J ends were trimmed by 3 bases and 0 bases, with 15 bases remaining between them. Germline assignment: CDR1 SGHNT and CDR2 YYREEE (reference sequence). The CDR3 spans 16 residues. CDR3 loop: CASSSFRSSTNYGYTF. DNA of the CDR3: TGTGCCAGCAGCTCATTCAGGAGCAGTACTAACTATGGCTACACCTTC.

The chain recombines TRBV12-3 or TRBV12-4 with TRBJ2-1, with D perhaps being TRBD1 or TRBD2 (5 bases each). The CDR3 spans 15 residues. Trimming shortened V by 6 bases and J by 3 bases, and 15 bases separated the two germline ends. The CDR3 DNA reads TGTGCCAGCAGGGGGACCTTTGGACTCTACAATGAGCAGTTCTTC. This gives the protein CASRGTFGLYNEQFF.

This clonotype was detected once. The V gene is TRBV3-1, the J gene TRBJ1-3, with D perhaps TRBD1 (5 bases). Germline V gene data show CDR1 as LGHDT and CDR2 as YNNKEL (reference sequence). V dropped 7 bases and J dropped 2 bases, with 15 bases sitting between them. This CDR3 has 15 residues. CDR3 DNA: TGTGCCAGCACCCTGGGGGGGGGTCCTGGAAACACCATATATTTT. Its translation is CASTLGGGPGNTIYF.

This clonotype was counted ten times or more. The chain employs TRBV4-1 and TRBJ2-7; tentatively, D is TRBD2 (5 bases). Trimming cost V 1 base and J 4 bases, with 14 bases left between them. Germline loops: CDR1 MGHRA, CDR2 YSYEKL. CDR3 length: 15 amino acids. DNA for the CDR3: TGCGCCAGCAGCCAAGCCCTCGCAGGAGGTTACGAGCAGTACTTC. This encodes CASSQALAGGYEQYF.

There are many counts of this clonotype. CDR3 nucleotides: TGTGCCAGCAGTTTAGCGTATGGAGGCGAGCAGTACTTC. It codes for CASSLAYGGEQYF. The chain is built from TRBV12-3 or TRBV12-4 and TRBJ2-7, with a weak D call TRBD2 (5 bases). V gave up 0 bases and J gave up 6 bases, with 9 bases separating them. The CDR3 loop spans 13 amino acids.